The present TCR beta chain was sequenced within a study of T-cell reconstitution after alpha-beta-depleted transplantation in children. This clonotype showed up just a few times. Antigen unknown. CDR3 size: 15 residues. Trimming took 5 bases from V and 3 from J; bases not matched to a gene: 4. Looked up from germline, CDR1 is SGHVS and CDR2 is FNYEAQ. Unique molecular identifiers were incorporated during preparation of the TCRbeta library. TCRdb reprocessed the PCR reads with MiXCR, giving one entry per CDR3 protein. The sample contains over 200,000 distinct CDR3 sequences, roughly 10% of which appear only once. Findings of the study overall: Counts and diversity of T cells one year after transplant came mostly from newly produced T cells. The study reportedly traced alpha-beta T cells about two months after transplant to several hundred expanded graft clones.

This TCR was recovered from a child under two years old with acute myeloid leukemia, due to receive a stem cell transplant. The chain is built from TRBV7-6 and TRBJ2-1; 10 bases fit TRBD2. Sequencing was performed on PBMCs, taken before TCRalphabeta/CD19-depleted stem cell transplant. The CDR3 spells CASSPSGGDYNEQFF. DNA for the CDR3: TGTGCCAGCAGCCCCAGCGGGGGGGACTACAATGAGCAGTTCTTC.